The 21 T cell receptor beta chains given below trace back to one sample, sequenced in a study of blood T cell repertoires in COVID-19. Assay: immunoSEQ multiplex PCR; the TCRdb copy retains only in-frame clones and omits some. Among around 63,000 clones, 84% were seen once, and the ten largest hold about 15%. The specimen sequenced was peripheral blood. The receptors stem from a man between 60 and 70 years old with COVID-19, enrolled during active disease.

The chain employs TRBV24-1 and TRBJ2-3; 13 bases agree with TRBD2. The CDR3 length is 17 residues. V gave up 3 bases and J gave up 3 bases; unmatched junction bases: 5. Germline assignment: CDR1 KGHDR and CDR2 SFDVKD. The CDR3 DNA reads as TGTGCCACCAGTGATCGGACTAGCGGGAGTTTAACAGATACGCAGTATTTT. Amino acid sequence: CATSDRTSGSLTDTQYF.

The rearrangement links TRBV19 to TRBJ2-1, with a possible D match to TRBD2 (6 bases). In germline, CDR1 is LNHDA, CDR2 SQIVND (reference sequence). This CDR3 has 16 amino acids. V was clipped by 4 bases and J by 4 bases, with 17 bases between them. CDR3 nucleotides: TGTGCCAGTAGTACGGCCCTAGGGGACTTATACAATGAGCAGTTCTTC. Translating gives CASSTALGDLYNEQFF.

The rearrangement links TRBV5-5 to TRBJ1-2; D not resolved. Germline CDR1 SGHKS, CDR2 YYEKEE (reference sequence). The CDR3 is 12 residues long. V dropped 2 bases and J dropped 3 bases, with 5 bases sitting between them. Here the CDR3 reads CASSFQDYGYTF. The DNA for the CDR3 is TGTGCCAGCAGCTTCCAGGACTATGGCTACACCTTC.

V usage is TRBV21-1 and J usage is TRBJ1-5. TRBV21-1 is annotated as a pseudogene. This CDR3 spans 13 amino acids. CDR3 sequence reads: CASEAHSNQPQHF. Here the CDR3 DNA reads TGTGCCAGCGAGGCTCATAGCAATCAGCCCCAGCATTTT.

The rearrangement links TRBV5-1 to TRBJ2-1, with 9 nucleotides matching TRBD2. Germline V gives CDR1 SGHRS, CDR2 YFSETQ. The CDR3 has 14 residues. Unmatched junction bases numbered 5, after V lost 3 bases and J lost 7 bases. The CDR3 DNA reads TGCGCCAGCAGCTCCAGGACTAGCGAGAATGAGCAGTTCTTC. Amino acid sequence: CASSSRTSENEQFF. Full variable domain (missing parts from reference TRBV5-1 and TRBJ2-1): KAGVTQTPRYLIKTRGQQVTLSCSPISGHRSVSWYQQTPGQGLQFLFEYFSETQRNKGNFPGRFSGRQFSNSRSEMNVSTLELGDSALYLCASSSRTSENEQFFGPGTRLTVL.

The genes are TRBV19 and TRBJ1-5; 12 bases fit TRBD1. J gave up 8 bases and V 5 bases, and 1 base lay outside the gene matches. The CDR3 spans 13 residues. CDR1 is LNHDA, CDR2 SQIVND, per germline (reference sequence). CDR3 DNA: TGTGCCAGTAGTGGGACAGGGGGCGAGCCCCAGCATTTT. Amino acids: CASSGTGGEPQHF.

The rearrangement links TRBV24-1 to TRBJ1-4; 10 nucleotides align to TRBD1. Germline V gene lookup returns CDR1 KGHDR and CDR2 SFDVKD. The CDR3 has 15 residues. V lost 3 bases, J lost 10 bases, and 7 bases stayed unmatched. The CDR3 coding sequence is TGTGCCACCAGTGATACCGGGACAGGGGAGGGAAAACTGTTTTTT. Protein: CATSDTGTGEGKLFF.

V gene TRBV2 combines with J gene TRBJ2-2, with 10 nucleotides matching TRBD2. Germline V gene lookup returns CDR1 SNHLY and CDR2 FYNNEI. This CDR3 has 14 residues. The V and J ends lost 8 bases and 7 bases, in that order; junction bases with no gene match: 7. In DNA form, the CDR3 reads TGTGCCAGCGGGCGACTAGCGGGCCTCGGGGAGCTGTTTTTT. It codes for CASGRLAGLGELFF.

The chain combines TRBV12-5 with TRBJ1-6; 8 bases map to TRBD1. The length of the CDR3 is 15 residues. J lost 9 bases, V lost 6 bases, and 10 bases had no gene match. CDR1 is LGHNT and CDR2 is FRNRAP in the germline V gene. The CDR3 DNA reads TGTGCTAGTGGGCCTGGACAGGGAGGGAGTTCACCCCTCCACTTT. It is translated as CASGPGQGGSSPLHF.

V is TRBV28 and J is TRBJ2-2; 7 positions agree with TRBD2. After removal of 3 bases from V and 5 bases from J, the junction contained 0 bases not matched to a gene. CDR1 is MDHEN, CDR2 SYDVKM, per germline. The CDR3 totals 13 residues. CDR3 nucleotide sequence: TGTGCCAGCAGTTTCGGGGGGACCGGGGAGCTGTTTTTT. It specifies CASSFGGTGELFF.

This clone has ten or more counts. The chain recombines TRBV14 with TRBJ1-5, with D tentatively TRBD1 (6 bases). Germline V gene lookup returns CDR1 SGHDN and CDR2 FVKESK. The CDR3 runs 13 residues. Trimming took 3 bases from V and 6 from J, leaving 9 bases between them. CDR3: CASSQIQGQPQHF. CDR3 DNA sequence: TGTGCCAGCAGCCAGATACAGGGTCAGCCCCAGCATTTT. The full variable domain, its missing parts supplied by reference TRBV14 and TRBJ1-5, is EAGVTQFPSHSVIEKGQTVTLRCDPISGHDNLYWYRRVMGKEIKFLLHFVKESKQDESGMPNNRFLAERTGGTYSTLKVQPAELEDSGVYFCASSQIQGQPQHFGDGTRLSIL.

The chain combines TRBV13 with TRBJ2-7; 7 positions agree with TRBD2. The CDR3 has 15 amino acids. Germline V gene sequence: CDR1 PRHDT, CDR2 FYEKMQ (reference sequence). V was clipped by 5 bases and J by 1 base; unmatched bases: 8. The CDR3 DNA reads TGTGCCAGCAGCATCACTAGCGAGAGTTCCTACGAGCAGTACTTC. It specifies CASSITSESSYEQYF.

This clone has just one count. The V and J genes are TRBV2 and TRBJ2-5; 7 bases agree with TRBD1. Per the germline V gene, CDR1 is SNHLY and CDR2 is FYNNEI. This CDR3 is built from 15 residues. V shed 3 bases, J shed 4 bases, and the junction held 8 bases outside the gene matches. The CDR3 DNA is TGTGCCAGCAGTGAGCAGGGACAGCAAGGAGAGACCCAGTACTTC. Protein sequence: CASSEQGQQGETQYF.

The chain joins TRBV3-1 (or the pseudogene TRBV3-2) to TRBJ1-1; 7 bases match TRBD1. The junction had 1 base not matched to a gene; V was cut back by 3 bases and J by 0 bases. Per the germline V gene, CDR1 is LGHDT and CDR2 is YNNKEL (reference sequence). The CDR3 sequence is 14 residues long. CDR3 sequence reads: CASSHGQVNTEAFF. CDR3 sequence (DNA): TGTGCCAGCAGCCACGGACAGGTGAACACTGAAGCTTTCTTT.

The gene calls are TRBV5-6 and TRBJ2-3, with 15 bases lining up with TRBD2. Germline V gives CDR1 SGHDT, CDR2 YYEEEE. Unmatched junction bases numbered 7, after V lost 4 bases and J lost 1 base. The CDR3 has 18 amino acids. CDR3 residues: CASSPAGLAGGGTDTQYF. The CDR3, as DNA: TGTGCCAGCAGCCCGGCGGGACTAGCGGGGGGAGGCACAGATACGCAGTATTTT.

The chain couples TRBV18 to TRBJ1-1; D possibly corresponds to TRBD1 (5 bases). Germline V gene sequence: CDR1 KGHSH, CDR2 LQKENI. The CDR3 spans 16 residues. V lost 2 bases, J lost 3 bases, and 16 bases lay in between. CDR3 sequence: CASSPRMEGSDTEAFF. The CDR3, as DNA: TGTGCCAGCTCACCAAGGATGGAGGGGTCCGACACTGAAGCTTTCTTT.

For the CDR3, the DNA is TGTGCCAGCAGCTTAGGCCCCCTGGGCCTAGCGGGAGGAAAAGGCAATGAGCAGTTCTTC. Translating it yields CASSLGPLGLAGGKGNEQFF. The chain combines TRBV11-3 with TRBJ2-1, with 11 bases lining up with TRBD2. The CDR3 runs 20 residues. The germline gives CDR1 SGHNT, CDR2 YENEEA. V shed 1 base and J 6 bases; nucleotides not matched to a gene: 17.

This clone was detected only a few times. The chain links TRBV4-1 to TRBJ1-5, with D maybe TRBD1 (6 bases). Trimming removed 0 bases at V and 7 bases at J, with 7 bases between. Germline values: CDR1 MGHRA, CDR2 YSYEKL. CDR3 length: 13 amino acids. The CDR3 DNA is TGCGCCAGCAGCCAAGAGGGGGCACAGCCCCAGCATTTT. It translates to CASSQEGAQPQHF.

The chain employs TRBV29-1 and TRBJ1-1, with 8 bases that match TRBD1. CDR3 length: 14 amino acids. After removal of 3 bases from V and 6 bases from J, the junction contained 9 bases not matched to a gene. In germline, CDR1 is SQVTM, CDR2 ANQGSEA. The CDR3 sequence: CSVERQGREAEAFF. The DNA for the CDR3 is TGCAGCGTTGAGAGACAGGGGAGAGAAGCTGAAGCTTTCTTT.

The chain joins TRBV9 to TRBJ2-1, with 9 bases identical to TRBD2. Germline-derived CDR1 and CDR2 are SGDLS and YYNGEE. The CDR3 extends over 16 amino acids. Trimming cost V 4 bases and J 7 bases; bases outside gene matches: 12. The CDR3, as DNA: TGTGCCAGCAGCCCAGTTGGGCGGGGGGGCCCGAATGAGCAGTTCTTC. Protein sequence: CASSPVGRGGPNEQFF.

Written as DNA, the CDR3 is TGTGCCAGCAGCGAGGGCGCATCCATATATTTT. Protein sequence: CASSEGASIYF. This chain links TRBV6-5 with TRBJ1-3; D ambiguous. Trimming took off 6 bases at V and 11 bases at J, with 11 bases between the two ends. Germline CDR1 and CDR2: MNHEY and SVGAGI. This CDR3 has 11 residues.